This entry is about one TCR beta chain. CD8+ and CD4+ T cells from blood underwent TCR beta sequencing. The study used healthy donors as controls matched for age and sex. The CD8+ and CD4+ T cells were isolated magnetically using a negative isolation approach, whereas the TEMRA cells were enriched by FACS. This entry is derived from a study of CD8 T cells in Susac syndrome. RNA in amounts of 0.5 to 1 ug was reverse transcribed with random hexamers. Amplification of the TCR beta CDR3 was carried out by immunoSEQ multiplex PCR, which spanned a total of 54 Vbeta and 13 Jbeta segments. TCRdb re-derived calls from the immunoSEQ multiplex PCR reads in MiXCR, one entry per CDR3 protein. The sample holds around 190,000 distinct CDR3 sequences, roughly 96% seen once. The CDR3 has 15 residues. Germline V lookup: CDR1 SGHRS, CDR2 YFSETQ. V gave up 4 bases and J gave up 5 bases, with 18 bases separating them.

This rearrangement joins TRBV5-1 to TRBJ1-2; D is perhaps TRBD1 (6 bases). Sequenced sample: CD4+ T cells from PBMCs. This sequence was found in a human donor in good health. As DNA, the CDR3 is TGCGCCAGCAGCACCACGGACAGATTCCCATATGGCTACACCTTC. Translation: CASSTTDRFPYGYTF.